The present entry profiles one T cell receptor (beta chain) with its context. Its antigen is still unknown. Within one base of it there is no much larger clone, and no base qualities were kept. The protocol used for the library was the immunoSEQ multiplex PCR assay. The hsTCRB Kit was used according to the manufacturer's protocol to amplify rearranged TCR beta chain sequences. TCRB libraries were sequenced on an Illumina MiSeq. As for the original processing: Demultiplexing, trimming and gene mapping were performed with the kit vendor's proprietary platform. What TCRdb holds here is the immuneACCESS table cut down to in-frame rearrangements. Part of the clones is not present; checked against another copy, under half of the missing clones reflect an unresolved V gene, and the others are unexplained. Clone size and V and J calls were adopted from that table, with D and trimming inferred from the DNA. The sample profile shows 40,000 to 50,000 clones; 80% to 90% of them were found once. Clones ranked in the top ten supply about 1.5% of the sample.

The data were obtained in a study of a mutant IDH1 vaccine in newly diagnosed glioma (dated by TCRdb to about 2021). For the wider study: Patients were given eight vaccinations, in weeks 1, 3, 5, 7, 11, 15, 19 and 23, which matched visits V03 through V10. Prior to enrollment, patients had been given standard therapy consisting of radiotherapy alone, temozolomide alone, or radiochemotherapy with temozolomide, with the combination given to most patients. The roughly 32 treated patients were around 62% male and around 40% female, with a mean age of roughly 42 years. Longitudinal TCRB deep sequencing was done for about two dozen treated patients, wherever samples were available for exploratory analyses. Vaccination was initiated 4-6 weeks after radiotherapy alone, or concurrently with temozolomide cycles in the chemotherapy-containing groups. Peripheral blood samples were drawn at six visits, namely V03 (baseline), V05, V07, V10, V12 and V13. Findings and caveats that apply to the study as a whole: Immune responses induced by the vaccine were seen in roughly 95% of patients across multiple MHC alleles. No apparent relationship was observed between pseudoprogression and alterations in the top peripheral T cell clonotypes detected by TCRB sequencing. The authors stated that sample limitations prevented analyses of patient blood samples from being reproduced. Availability determined which PBMC samples were chosen for TCRB deep sequencing.

The time point label for this specimen denotes: week 5, during vaccination. A 20-mer mutant IDH1 peptide at 300 micrograms in Montanide made up each vaccine dose, which was injected subcutaneously together with topical imiquimod. Donors had newly diagnosed WHO grade 3 or 4 IDH1-mutant astrocytomas with loss of nuclear ATRX. The samples were drawn from NOA16, a multicentre, single-arm, open-label phase I trial in Germany that tested a mutant IDH1 peptide vaccine in humans for the first time. Genomic DNA for TCRB sequencing was extracted from EDTA blood using the DNeasy Blood and Tissue Kit. The specimen was PBMCs, collected from a glioma patient whose treatment included an IDH1 peptide vaccine. This receptor was taken from a man aged 40-49 years with glioma.

The bases are TGTGCCAGCAGAGACAGGGCGCTCTGGGGCTACACCTTC. The resulting protein is CASRDRALWGYTF. Recombination linked TRBV7-2 to TRBJ1-2, and 7 junction bases match TRBD1. Reading from cysteine to phenylalanine, the CDR3 counts 13 amino acids. Only the CDR3 region is kept as DNA, spanning 39 bases read in frame from base 1. Looking up the germline V gene yields CDR1 SGHTA and CDR2 FQGNSA. Relative to germline, V is missing 6 bases and J is missing 8 bases, with 9 bases of the junction outside any gene match.